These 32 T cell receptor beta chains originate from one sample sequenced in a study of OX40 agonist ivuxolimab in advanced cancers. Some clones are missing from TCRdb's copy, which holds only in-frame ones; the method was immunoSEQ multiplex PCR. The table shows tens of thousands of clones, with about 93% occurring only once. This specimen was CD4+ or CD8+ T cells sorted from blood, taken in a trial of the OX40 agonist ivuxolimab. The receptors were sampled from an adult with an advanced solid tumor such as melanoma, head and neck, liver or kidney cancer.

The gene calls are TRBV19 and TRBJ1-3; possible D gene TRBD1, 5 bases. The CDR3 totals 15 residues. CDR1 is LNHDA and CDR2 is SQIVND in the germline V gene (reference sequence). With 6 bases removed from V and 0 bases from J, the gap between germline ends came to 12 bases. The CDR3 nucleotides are TGTGCCAGTAGCCCCGGGACCGACTCTGGAAACACCATATATTTT. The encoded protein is CASSPGTDSGNTIYF.

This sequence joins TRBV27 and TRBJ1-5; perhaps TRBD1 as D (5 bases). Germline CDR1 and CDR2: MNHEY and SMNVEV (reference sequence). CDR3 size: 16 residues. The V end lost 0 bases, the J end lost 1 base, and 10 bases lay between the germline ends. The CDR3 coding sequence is TGTGCCAGCAGTTTATCAGGGGAGGGCAGCAATCAGCCCCAGCATTTT. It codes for CASSLSGEGSNQPQHF.

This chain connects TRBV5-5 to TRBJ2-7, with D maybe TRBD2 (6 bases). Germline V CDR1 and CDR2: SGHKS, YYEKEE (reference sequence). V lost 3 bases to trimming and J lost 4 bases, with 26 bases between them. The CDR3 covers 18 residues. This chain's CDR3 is CASSSSSTSRYGSYEQYF. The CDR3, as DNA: TGTGCCAGCAGCTCGTCTTCTACTAGCCGATATGGGTCGTACGAGCAGTACTTC. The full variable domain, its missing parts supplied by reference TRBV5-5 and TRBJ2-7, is DAGVTQSPTHLIKTRGQQVTLRCSPISGHKSVSWYQQVLGQGPQFIFQYYEKEERGRGNFPDRFSARQFPNYSSELNVNALLLGDSALYLCASSSSSTSRYGSYEQYFGPGTRLTVT.

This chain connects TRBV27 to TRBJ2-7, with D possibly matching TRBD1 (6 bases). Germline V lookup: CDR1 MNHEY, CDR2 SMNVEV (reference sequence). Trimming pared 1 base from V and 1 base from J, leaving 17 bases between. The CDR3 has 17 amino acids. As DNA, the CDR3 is TGTGCCAGCAGTTTATTGGGTAGGGCAGGGGATTCCTACGAGCAGTACTTC. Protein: CASSLLGRAGDSYEQYF.

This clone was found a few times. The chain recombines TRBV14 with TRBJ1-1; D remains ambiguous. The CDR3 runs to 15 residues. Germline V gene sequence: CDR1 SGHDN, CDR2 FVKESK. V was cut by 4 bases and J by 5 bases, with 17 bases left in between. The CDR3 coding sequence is TGTGCCAGCAGCCTCCAAAGAGGACCTTCGACTGAAGCTTTCTTT. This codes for CASSLQRGPSTEAFF.

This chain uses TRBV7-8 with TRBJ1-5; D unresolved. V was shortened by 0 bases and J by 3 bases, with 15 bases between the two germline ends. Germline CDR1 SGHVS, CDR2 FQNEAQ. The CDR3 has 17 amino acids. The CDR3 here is CASSLAALTSNNQPQHF. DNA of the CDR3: TGTGCCAGCAGCTTAGCAGCACTCACCTCTAACAATCAGCCCCAGCATTTT.

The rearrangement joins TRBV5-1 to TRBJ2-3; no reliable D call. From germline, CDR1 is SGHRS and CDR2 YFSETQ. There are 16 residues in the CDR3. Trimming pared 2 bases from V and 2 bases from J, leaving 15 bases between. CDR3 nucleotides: TGCGCCAGCAGCTTATCCCTCTACCGGACCACAGATACGCAGTATTTT. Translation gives CASSLSLYRTTDTQYF.

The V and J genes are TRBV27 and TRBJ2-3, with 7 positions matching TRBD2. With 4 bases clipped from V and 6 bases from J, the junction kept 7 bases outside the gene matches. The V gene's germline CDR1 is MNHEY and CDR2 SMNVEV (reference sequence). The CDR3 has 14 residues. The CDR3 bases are TGTGCCAGCAGTTGGACTAGTATGGGCGATACGCAGTATTTT. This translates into CASSWTSMGDTQYF.

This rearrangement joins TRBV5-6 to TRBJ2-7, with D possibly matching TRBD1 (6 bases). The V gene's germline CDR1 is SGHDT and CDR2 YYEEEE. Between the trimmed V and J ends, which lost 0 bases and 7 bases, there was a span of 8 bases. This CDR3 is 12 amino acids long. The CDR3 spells CASSLGRGEQYF. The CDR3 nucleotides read TGTGCCAGCAGCTTGGGCAGGGGAGAGCAGTACTTC.

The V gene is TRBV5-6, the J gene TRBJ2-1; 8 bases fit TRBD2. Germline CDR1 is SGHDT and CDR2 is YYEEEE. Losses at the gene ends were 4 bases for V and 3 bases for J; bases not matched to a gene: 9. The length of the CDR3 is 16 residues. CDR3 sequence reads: CASSPPSGGLYNEQFF. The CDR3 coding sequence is TGTGCCAGCAGCCCCCCCAGCGGGGGTCTCTACAATGAGCAGTTCTTC.

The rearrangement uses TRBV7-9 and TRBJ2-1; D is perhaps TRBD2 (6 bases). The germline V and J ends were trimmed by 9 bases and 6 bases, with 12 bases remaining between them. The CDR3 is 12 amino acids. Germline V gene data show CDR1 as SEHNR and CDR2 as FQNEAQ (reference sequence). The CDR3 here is CASRRESNEQFF. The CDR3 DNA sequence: TGTGCCAGTCGTCGGGAGTCCAATGAGCAGTTCTTC. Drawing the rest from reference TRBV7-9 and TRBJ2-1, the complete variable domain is DTGVSQNPRHKITKRGQNVTFRCDPISEHNRLYWYRQTLGQGPEFLTYFQNEAQLEKSRLLSDRFSAERPKGSFSTLEIQRTEQGDSAMYLCASRRESNEQFFGPGTRLTVL.

In DNA form, the CDR3 reads TGTGCCAGCTCACCACCTGGCAGGGGTAGTGGCTACACCTTC. Translating gives CASSPPGRGSGYTF. The chain has TRBV18 and TRBJ1-2; D perhaps matches TRBD1 (6 bases). Trimming cost V 0 bases and J 7 bases, with 12 bases left between them. Looked up from germline, CDR1 is KGHSH and CDR2 is LQKENI. The length of the CDR3 is 14 residues.

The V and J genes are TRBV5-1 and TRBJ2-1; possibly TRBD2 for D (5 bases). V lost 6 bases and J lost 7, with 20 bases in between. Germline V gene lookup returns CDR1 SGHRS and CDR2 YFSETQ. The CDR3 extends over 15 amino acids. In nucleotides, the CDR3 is TGCGCCAGCACACATGACTACCCTCGTGGGAATGAGCAGTTCTTC. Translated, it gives CASTHDYPRGNEQFF.

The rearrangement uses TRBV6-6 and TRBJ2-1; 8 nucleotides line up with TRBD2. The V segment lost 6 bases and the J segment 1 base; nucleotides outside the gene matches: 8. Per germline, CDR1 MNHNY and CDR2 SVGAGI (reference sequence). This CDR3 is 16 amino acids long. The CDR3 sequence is CASSPPSGSSYNEQFF. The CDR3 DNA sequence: TGTGCCAGCAGCCCACCAAGCGGGAGTTCCTACAATGAGCAGTTCTTC.

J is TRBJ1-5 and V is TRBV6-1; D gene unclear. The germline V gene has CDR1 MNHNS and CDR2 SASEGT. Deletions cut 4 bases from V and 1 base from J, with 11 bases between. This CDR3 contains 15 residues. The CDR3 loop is CASSVGRTSNQPQHF. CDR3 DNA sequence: TGTGCCAGCAGTGTTGGACGGACGAGCAATCAGCCCCAGCATTTT.

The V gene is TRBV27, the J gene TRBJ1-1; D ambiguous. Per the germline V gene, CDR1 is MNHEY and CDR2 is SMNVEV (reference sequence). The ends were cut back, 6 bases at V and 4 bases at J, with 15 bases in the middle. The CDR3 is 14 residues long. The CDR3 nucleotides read TGTGCCAGCAGCCCGAGGCTGGGATTCACTGAAGCTTTCTTT. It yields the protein CASSPRLGFTEAFF.

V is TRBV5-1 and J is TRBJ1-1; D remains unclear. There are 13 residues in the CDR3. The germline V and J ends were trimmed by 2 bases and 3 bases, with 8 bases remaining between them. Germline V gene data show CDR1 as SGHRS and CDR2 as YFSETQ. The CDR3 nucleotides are TGCGCCAGCAGCTTACTGGGGTACACTGAAGCTTTCTTT. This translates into CASSLLGYTEAFF. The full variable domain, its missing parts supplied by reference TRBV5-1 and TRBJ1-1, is KAGVTQTPRYLIKTRGQQVTLSCSPISGHRSVSWYQQTPGQGLQFLFEYFSETQRNKGNFPGRFSGRQFSNSRSEMNVSTLELGDSALYLCASSLLGYTEAFFGQGTRLTVV.

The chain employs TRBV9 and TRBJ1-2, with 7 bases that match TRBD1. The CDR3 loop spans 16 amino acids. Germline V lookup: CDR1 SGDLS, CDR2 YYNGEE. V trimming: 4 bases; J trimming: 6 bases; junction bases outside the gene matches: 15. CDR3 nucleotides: TGTGCCAGCAGCCCCGGGGGACAGATGGCTGGAGATGGCTACACCTTC. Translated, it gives CASSPGGQMAGDGYTF.

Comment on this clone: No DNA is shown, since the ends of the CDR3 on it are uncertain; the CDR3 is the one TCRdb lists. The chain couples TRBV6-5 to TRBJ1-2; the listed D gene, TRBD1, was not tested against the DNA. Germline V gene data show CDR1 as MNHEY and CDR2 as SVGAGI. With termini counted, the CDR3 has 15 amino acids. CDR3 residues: CASSTSHRAYYGYTF.

The CDR3 sequence: CASSGPAGEQYF. The CDR3, as DNA: TGTGCCAGCAGTGGGCCAGCGGGCGAGCAGTACTTC. The genes are TRBV27 and TRBJ2-7; D might be TRBD2 (6 bases). The CDR3 has 12 residues. Looked up from germline, CDR1 is MNHEY and CDR2 is SMNVEV (reference sequence). V gave up 5 bases and J gave up 6 bases, with 11 bases separating them.

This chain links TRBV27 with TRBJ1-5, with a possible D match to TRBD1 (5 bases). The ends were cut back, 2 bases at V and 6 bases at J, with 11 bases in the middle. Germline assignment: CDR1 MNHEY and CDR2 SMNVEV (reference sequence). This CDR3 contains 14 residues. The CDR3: CASSLGGFGQPQHF. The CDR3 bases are TGTGCCAGCAGTTTAGGGGGGTTTGGTCAGCCCCAGCATTTT.

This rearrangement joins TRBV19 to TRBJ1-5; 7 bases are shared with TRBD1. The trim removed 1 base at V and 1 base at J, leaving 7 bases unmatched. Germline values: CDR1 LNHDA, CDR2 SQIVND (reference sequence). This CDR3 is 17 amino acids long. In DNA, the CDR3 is TGTGCCAGTAGTATAGGAAGGGGACAGAGAAGCAATCAGCCCCAGCATTTT. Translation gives CASSIGRGQRSNQPQHF.

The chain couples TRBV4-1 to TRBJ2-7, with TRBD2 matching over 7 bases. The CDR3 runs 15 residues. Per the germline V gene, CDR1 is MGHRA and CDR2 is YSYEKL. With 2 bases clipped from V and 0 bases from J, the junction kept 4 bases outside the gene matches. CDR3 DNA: TGCGCCAGCAGCCAAAGCGGGGACCCCTCCTACGAGCAGTACTTC. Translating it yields CASSQSGDPSYEQYF.

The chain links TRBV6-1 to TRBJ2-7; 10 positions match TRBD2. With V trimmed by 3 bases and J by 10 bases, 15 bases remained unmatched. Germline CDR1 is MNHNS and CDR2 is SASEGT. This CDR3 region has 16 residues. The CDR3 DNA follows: TGTGCCAGCAGTGACGGTGTTGGCCTAGCGGGAGTCGAACAGTACTTC. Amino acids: CASSDGVGLAGVEQYF.

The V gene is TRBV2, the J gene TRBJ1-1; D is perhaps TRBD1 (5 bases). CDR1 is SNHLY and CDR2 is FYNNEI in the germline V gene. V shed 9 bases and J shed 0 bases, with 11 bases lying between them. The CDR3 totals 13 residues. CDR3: CARRDVMNTEAFF. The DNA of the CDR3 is TGTGCCAGAAGGGACGTAATGAACACTGAAGCTTTCTTT.

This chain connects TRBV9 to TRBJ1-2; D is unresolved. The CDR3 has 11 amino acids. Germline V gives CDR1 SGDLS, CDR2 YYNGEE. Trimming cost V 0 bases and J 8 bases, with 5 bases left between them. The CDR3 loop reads CASSVVGGYTF. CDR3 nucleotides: TGTGCCAGCAGCGTAGTCGGCGGCTACACCTTC.

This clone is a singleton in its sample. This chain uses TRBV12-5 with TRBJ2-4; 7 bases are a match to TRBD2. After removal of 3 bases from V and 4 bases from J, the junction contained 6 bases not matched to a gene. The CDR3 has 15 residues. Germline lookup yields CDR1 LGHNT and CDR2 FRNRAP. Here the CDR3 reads CASGLEGGKKNIQYF. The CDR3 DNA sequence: TGTGCTAGTGGTTTAGAGGGAGGGAAAAAAAACATTCAGTACTTC.

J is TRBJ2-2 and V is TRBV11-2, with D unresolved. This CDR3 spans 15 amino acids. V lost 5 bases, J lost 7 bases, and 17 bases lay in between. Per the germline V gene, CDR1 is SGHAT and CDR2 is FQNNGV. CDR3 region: CASSPRIVNLGELFF. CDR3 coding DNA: TGTGCCAGCAGCCCGCGTATTGTAAACCTCGGGGAGCTGTTTTTT.

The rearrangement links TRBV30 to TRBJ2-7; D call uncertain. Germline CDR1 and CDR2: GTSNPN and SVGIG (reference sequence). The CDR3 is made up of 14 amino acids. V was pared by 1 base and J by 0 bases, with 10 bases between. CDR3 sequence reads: CAWSGPLSSYEQYF. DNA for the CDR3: TGTGCCTGGAGTGGTCCCCTGAGCTCCTACGAGCAGTACTTC.

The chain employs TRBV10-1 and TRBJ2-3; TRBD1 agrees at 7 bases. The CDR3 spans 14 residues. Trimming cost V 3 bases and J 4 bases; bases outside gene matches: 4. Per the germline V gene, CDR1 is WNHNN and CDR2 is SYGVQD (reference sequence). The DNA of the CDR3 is TGCGCCAGCAGTGACAGGGGGTCCGCAGATACGCAGTATTTT. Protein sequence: CASSDRGSADTQYF.

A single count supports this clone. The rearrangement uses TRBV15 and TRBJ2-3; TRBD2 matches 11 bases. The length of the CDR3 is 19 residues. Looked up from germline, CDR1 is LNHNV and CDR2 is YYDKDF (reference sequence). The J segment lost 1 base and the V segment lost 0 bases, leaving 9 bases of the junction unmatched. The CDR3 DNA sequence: TGTGCCACCAGCAGAGATGTGATAGCGGGGGGGTGGGGCACAGATACGCAGTATTTT. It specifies CATSRDVIAGGWGTDTQYF.

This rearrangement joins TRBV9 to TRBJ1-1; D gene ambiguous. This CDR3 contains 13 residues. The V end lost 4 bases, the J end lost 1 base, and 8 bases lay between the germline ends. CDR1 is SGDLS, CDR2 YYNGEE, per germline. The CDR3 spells CASSREGNTEAFF. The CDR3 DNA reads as TGTGCCAGCAGCCGCGAGGGGAACACTGAAGCTTTCTTT.